The next 4 T cell receptor beta chains were all read from a single sample in a study of CD8 T cells in ankylosing spondylitis (TCRdb year 2017). Library method: 5' RACE. The instrument was an Illumina HiSeq 2500. TCRdb applied fastp at Q25 and MiXCR to the public reads, then kept only in-frame beta chains. Each CDR3 protein appears once, grouped with its most common genes and DNA. A total of some 120,000 distinct CDR3 sequences appear in this sample, around 7% of them only once. The ten largest make up 9% to 15% of the sample. The sequenced material came from blood, either unsorted or a sorted T cell fraction (not recorded which). The source is a male donor with ankylosing spondylitis or in good health (not recorded which).

This clonotype showed up many times. The chain links TRBV5-5 to TRBJ2-1; D is possibly TRBD1 (5 bases). V lost 1 base and J 6 bases, leaving 14 bases between the germline ends. Germline values: CDR1 SGHKS, CDR2 YYEKEE (reference sequence). The CDR3 loop spans 15 amino acids. The CDR3 here is CASSLFAGPGNEQFF. In DNA form, the CDR3 reads TGTGCCAGCAGCTTGTTCGCAGGGCCCGGCAATGAGCAGTTCTTC.

At least ten counts were recorded for this clonotype. The chain uses TRBV5-1 and TRBJ1-5; D not resolved. Germline-derived CDR1 and CDR2 are SGHRS and YFSETQ. This CDR3 contains 15 residues. The V gene lost 0 bases and the J gene lost 4 bases, with 11 bases spanning the gap. The CDR3 reads CASSLAGQENQPQHF. The CDR3 nucleotides read TGCGCCAGCAGCTTGGCCGGGCAGGAAAATCAGCCCCAGCATTTT.

Many counts were recorded for this clonotype. This chain links TRBV12-3 or TRBV12-4 with TRBJ1-2; perhaps TRBD1 as D (5 bases). The CDR3 extends over 17 amino acids. Trimming left V 6 bases short and J 0 bases short, with 20 bases between. This chain's CDR3 is CASSPPQGPVSNYGYTF. Here the CDR3 DNA reads TGTGCCAGCAGCCCACCTCAGGGTCCCGTGTCTAACTATGGCTACACCTTC.

The chain has TRBV18 and TRBJ2-1, with TRBD2 identical over 9 bases. This CDR3 contains 16 residues. V gave up 3 bases and J gave up 4 bases; unmatched junction bases: 7. Germline V gives CDR1 KGHSH, CDR2 LQKENI. CDR3 sequence reads: CASSPPAAGGYNEQFF. CDR3 coding DNA: TGTGCCAGCTCACCCCCCGCAGCGGGGGGATACAATGAGCAGTTCTTC.